The sequence of this TCR beta chain was determined in a study of vaccination and CD4 T cells after COVID-19. The Oncomine TCR Beta short-read assay was what sequenced the DNA obtained from cultured CD4+ T cells. After culture, CD4+ T cells served as the source for genomic DNA extraction. From the PCR reads, TCRdb called clonotypes with MiXCR, one entry per CDR3 protein. This sample carries about 15,000 distinct CDR3 sequences, 53% of them seen once, and the ten largest clones take 10%. Study-level points and caveats: It was observed that, in convalescent patients, a median about 83% of reactive clones arose only post-vaccination.

Treatment indicated: roughly 10-day PBMC culture with coronavirus spike peptide pools or control peptides (ViraFEST assay). ViraFEST enlarged antigen-specific T cell populations with peptide pools and afterwards sequenced TCRs. With around ten days of culture completed, CD4+ T cells were isolated by negative selection. Germline V lookup: CDR1 SGHVS, CDR2 FQNEAQ. V lost 5 bases and J lost 0, with 10 bases in between. This CDR3 has 14 residues. Points on this clonotype: As yet, its antigen is unknown.

The V and J genes are TRBV7-8 and TRBJ1-1, with D possibly matching TRBD1 (5 bases). This TCR came from a human donor who had recovered from COVID-19. The material was CD4+ T cells from blood, cultured in vitro, obtained before SARS-CoV-2 vaccination. CDR3 residues: CASSGQIMNTEAFF. CDR3 DNA: TGTGCCAGCAGCGGACAAATCATGAACACTGAAGCTTTCTTT.